This TCR beta chain was identified in a study of PD-L1 blockade in urothelial cancer. Study-level information: Males with bladder-origin urothelial cancer made up about nine tenths of the roughly 29 patients. Study outcomes and limitations: Lower than median blood TCR clonality before treatment predicted better survival.

Looked up from germline, CDR1 is SQVTM and CDR2 is ANQGSEA. This CDR3 has 12 amino acids. V was cut by 4 bases and J by 3 bases, with 8 bases left in between. Measured with immunoSEQ multiplex PCR; TCRdb has only the in-frame clones, and not every one. The sample carries approximately 71,000 clones, 85% to 90% recorded once. With respect to this clone: Its antigen is still unknown.

The sample in question was PBMCs, obtained around atezolizumab (anti-PD-L1) treatment. This chain connects TRBV29-1 to TRBJ2-3; D may be TRBD2 (6 bases). This TCR came from a man between 60 and 75 years old with urothelial cancer. CDR3 coding DNA: TGCAGCGTTGTGGAGGGGACAGATACGCAGTATTTT. Encoded protein: CSVVEGTDTQYF.